Listed below are T cell receptor beta chains from one sample, sequenced in a study of shared clonotypes between healthy human individuals. The data were produced by immunoSEQ multiplex PCR, yet TCRdb's version contains in-frame clones alone and is incomplete. The sample lists roughly 590,000 clones, roughly 95% occurring once. Sequencing used naive CD8+ T cells sorted from blood. These receptors came from a woman between 25 and 40 years old in good health. Each CDR3 is given with its conserved first and last residue.

CASSGYAGDGNEQFF	TRBV27	TRBJ2-1	15
CASAGAGRSGANVLTF	TRBV27	TRBJ2-6	16
CAISESGGYEQFF	TRBV10-3	TRBJ2-1	13
CASSNTGYYEQYF	TRBV7-8	TRBJ2-7	13
CATSSATAGARKTQYF	TRBV15	TRBJ2-5	16
CASSFVPGLARRYEQYF	TRBV12-1	TRBJ2-7	17
CASSQNPTSGSIHNEQFF	TRBV5-1	TRBJ2-1	18
CASSTEDSSYEQYF	TRBV11-2	TRBJ2-7	14
CASSLGGGGRTEAFF	TRBV5-1	TRBJ1-1	15
CASSFLGYNEQFF	TRBV27	TRBJ2-1	13
CASSSGGNQPQHF	TRBV27	TRBJ1-5	13
CASTPSGGLSGELFF	TRBV4-1	TRBJ2-2	15
CASSVDRASGNEQFF	TRBV10-2	TRBJ2-1	15
CASSSLGVEQFF	TRBV27	TRBJ2-1	12
CASQFGGGPITGELFF	TRBV5-6	TRBJ2-2	16
CASSLDRMGYPQHF	TRBV11-2	TRBJ1-5	14
CASSFGGPDYGYTF	TRBV27	TRBJ1-2	14
CASRSIVSKGQGSTSNQPQHF	TRBV19	TRBJ1-5	21
CASSLGQGATGELFF	TRBV27	TRBJ2-2	15
CASSTGTGELFF	TRBV10-1	TRBJ2-2	12
CASSYGLAVLTGELFF	TRBV6-5	TRBJ2-2	16
CASSVGQGFYEQYF	TRBV27	TRBJ2-7	14
CASSPIRDEAFF	TRBV2	TRBJ1-1	12
CASSRKHNEQFF	TRBV14	TRBJ2-1	12
CASSLMLRQTHTEAFF	TRBV11-2	TRBJ1-1	16
CASSVGGGTYEQYF	TRBV9	TRBJ2-7	14
CASSLSPSPRFEQYF	TRBV11-2	TRBJ2-7	15
CASAGPRTSGKTTGELFF	TRBV2	TRBJ2-2	18
CASSEEEAGGPDTQYF	TRBV6-1	TRBJ2-3	16
CASTGLWNTEAFF	TRBV27	TRBJ1-1	13
CASSQVQAGNTIYF	TRBV4-1	TRBJ1-3	14
CATSRDGVLSGRVANEQFF	TRBV15	TRBJ2-1	19
CASSPDSNQPQHF	TRBV7-9	TRBJ1-5	13
CASGVNGGNTEAFF	TRBV27	TRBJ1-1	14
CASSSRDRRRELFF	TRBV13	TRBJ2-2	14
CSVEAEKQFF	TRBV29-1	TRBJ2-1	10
CASSLGGGTRAFF	TRBV11-2	TRBJ1-1	13
CASSLWGNQPQHF	TRBV28	TRBJ1-5	13
CASSLEFNRPLETQYF	TRBV5-1	TRBJ2-5	16
CASTWGGQGLYNGNTIYF	TRBV28	TRBJ1-3	18
CASSHPGAGANVLTF	TRBV5-8	TRBJ2-6	15
CASSLPKALGEDEQYF	TRBV5-4	TRBJ2-7	16
CASSLVAREKLFF	TRBV7-9	TRBJ1-4	13
CASSRHGDASLSSGYTF	TRBV7-9	TRBJ1-2	17